This is a list of T cell receptor beta chains from one sample in a study of cytotoxic CD8 clonotypes in ibrutinib-treated CLL. Profiling relied on immunoSEQ multiplex PCR, and the TCRdb table lists in-frame clones only, not all of them. The table has 300,000 to 400,000 clones, 67% seen once. The input for sequencing was PBMCs, taken after 36 months of ibrutinib treatment. These receptors all come from a human donor with chronic lymphocytic leukemia. Both conserved end residues are part of each CDR3. Fields, in order: clone size, CDR3 length, J gene, D gene, V gene, CDR3 DNA, CDR3 protein. A D gene is named only where the DNA matches it firmly. Clone size is not always given. Where it is, it says once, few, many or a class for expanded clones.

size: .; length: 10; J: TRBJ2-1; D: .; V: TRBV29-1; DNA: TGCAGCGTTGGATACAATGAGCAGTTCTTC; CDR3: CSVGYNEQFF
size: .; length: 15; J: TRBJ2-7; D: TRBD1; V: TRBV6-5; DNA: TGTGCCAGCAGTCGCCCCGGGACAGGGTTGTACGAGCAGTACTTC; CDR3: CASSRPGTGLYEQYF
size: .; length: 13; J: TRBJ2-2; D: .; V: TRBV15; DNA: TGTGCCACCAGCAGGCTATTGGCCGGGGAGCTGTTTTTT; CDR3: CATSRLLAGELFF
size: few; length: 17; J: TRBJ2-2; D: .; V: TRBV10-3; DNA: TGTGCCATCAGGGAGCAGGGGTTTCTCGACAACACCGGGGAGCTGTTTTTT; CDR3: CAIREQGFLDNTGELFF
size: .; length: 14; J: TRBJ2-1; D: TRBD2; V: TRBV7-2; DNA: TGTGCCAGCAGCTATCTAGCGGGAGATGGGGAGCAGTTCTTC; CDR3: CASSYLAGDGEQFF
size: once; length: 15; J: TRBJ2-7; D: TRBD2; V: TRBV9; DNA: TGTGCCAGCAGCACCTCAGCGGGGCGGTTATACGAGCAGTACTTC; CDR3: CASSTSAGRLYEQYF
size: .; length: 15; J: TRBJ1-1; D: .; V: TRBV9; DNA: TGTGCCAGCAGCCCGCCGACAGGTACCTACACTGAAGCTTTCTTT; CDR3: CASSPPTGTYTEAFF
size: once; length: 15; J: TRBJ2-5; D: TRBD2; V: TRBV5-4; DNA: TGTGCCAGCAGCTATCAGGGGCTAGCGGGTGAGACCCAGTACTTC; CDR3: CASSYQGLAGETQYF
size: .; length: 13; J: TRBJ1-1; D: .; V: TRBV29-1; DNA: TGCAGCGTTGAAATTGGTTCGGGCACTGAAGCTTTCTTT; CDR3: CSVEIGSGTEAFF
size: .; length: 17; J: TRBJ2-2; D: TRBD2; V: TRBV4-2; DNA: TGTGCCAGCAGCCAAGAGGCTGGCGGGGGGAGTACCGGGGAGCTGTTTTTT; CDR3: CASSQEAGGGSTGELFF
size: .; length: 12; J: TRBJ2-3; D: .; V: TRBV6-5; DNA: TGTGCCAGCAGTTACGGCACAGATACGCAGTATTTT; CDR3: CASSYGTDTQYF
size: once; length: 13; J: TRBJ1-2; D: .; V: TRBV6-5; DNA: TGTGCCAGCAGCAATTCACAGTACTATGGCTACACCTTC; CDR3: CASSNSQYYGYTF
size: .; length: 17; J: TRBJ2-1; D: TRBD2; V: TRBV15; DNA: TGTGCCACCAGCAGATCAGCACTAGCGGGAGGTGCCAATGAGCAGTTCTTC; CDR3: CATSRSALAGGANEQFF
size: .; length: 15; J: TRBJ1-6; D: .; V: TRBV18; DNA: TGTGCCAGCTCCCCGAACGCACCGAATAATTCACCCCTCCACTTT; CDR3: CASSPNAPNNSPLHF
size: .; length: 14; J: TRBJ1-2; D: .; V: TRBV7-9; DNA: TGTGCCAGCAGCTTAGGGACGTCGAACTATGGCTACACCTTC; CDR3: CASSLGTSNYGYTF
size: .; length: 18; J: TRBJ2-5; D: TRBD1; V: TRBV23-1; DNA: TGCGCCAGCAGTCTCAATGGCGCGGGACAGGGTCGGTTGGAGACCCAGTACTTC; CDR3: CASSLNGAGQGRLETQYF
size: .; length: 14; J: TRBJ2-7; D: TRBD1; V: TRBV6-1; DNA: TGTGCCAGCAAAGGGACAGTCCACTCCTACGAGCAGTACTTC; CDR3: CASKGTVHSYEQYF
size: .; length: 14; J: TRBJ2-5; D: .; V: TRBV5-1; DNA: TGCGCCAGCAGCCTGGGTTTGGGGGCGAAGACCCAGTACTTC; CDR3: CASSLGLGAKTQYF
size: .; length: 15; J: TRBJ2-7; D: TRBD2; V: TRBV9; DNA: TGTGCCAGCAGCGTCAGGACTAGCGGGAGAATCGAGCAGTACTTC; CDR3: CASSVRTSGRIEQYF
size: few; length: 15; J: TRBJ2-3; D: .; V: TRBV7-3; DNA: TGTGCCAGCAGCTTAACCCGGCTATACACAGATACGCAGTATTTT; CDR3: CASSLTRLYTDTQYF
size: .; length: 15; J: TRBJ2-7; D: .; V: TRBV7-6; DNA: TGTGCCAGCAGCTTAGTTAGGGTTTCGCCGTACGAGCAGTACTTC; CDR3: CASSLVRVSPYEQYF
size: .; length: 19; J: TRBJ2-2; D: TRBD2; V: TRBV28; DNA: TGTGCCAGCAGTTTATGGTCTAGCGGGAGAGGTGGGGGCACCGGGGAGCTGTTTTTT; CDR3: CASSLWSSGRGGGTGELFF
size: .; length: 14; J: TRBJ1-2; D: .; V: TRBV5-4; DNA: TGTGCCAGCAGCCCCGGACAGCCAGGCTATGGCTACACCTTC; CDR3: CASSPGQPGYGYTF
size: .; length: 13; J: TRBJ2-7; D: .; V: TRBV5-1; DNA: TGCGCCAGCAGCTACAGAGACGACGGAGAGCAGTACTTC; CDR3: CASSYRDDGEQYF
size: few; length: 15; J: TRBJ2-2; D: TRBD2; V: TRBV18; DNA: TGTGCCAGCTCACCAACTAGCGGGAGCACCGGGGAGCTGTTTTTT; CDR3: CASSPTSGSTGELFF
size: .; length: 14; J: TRBJ2-1; D: .; V: TRBV9; DNA: TGTGCCAGCAGCCCTCAGACAGGTTACAATGAGCAGTTCTTC; CDR3: CASSPQTGYNEQFF
size: .; length: 15; J: TRBJ1-2; D: TRBD1; V: TRBV7-2; DNA: TGTGCCAGCAAGAACGACGGACAGGGCGCCTATGGCTACACCTTC; CDR3: CASKNDGQGAYGYTF